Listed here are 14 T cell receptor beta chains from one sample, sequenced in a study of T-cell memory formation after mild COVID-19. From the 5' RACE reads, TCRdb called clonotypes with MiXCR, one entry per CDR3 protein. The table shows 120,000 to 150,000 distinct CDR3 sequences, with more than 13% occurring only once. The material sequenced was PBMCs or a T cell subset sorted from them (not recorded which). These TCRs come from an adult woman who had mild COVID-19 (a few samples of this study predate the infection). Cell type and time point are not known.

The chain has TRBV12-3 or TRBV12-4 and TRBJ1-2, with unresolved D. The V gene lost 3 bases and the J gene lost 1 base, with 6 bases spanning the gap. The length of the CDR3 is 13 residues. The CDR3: CASSFNDNYGYTF. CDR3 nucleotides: TGTGCCAGCAGTTTCAACGATAACTATGGCTACACCTTC.

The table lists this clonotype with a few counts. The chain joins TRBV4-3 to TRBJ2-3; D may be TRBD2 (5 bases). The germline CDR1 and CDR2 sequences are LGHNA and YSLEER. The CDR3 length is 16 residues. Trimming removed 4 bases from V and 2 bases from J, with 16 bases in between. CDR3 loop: CASSPAFPGLTDTQYF. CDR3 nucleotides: TGCGCCAGCAGCCCTGCCTTTCCCGGACTCACAGATACGCAGTATTTT.

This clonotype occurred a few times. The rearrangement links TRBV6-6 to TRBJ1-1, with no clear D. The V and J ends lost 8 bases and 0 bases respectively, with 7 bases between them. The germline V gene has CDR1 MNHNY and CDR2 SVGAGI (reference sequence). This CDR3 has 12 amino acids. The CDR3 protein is CASETMNTEAFF. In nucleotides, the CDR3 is TGTGCCAGCGAGACCATGAACACTGAAGCTTTCTTT.

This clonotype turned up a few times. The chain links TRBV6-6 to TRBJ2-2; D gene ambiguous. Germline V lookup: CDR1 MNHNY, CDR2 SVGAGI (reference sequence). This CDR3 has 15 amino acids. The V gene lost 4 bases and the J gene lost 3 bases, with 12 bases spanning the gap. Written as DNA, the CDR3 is TGTGCCAGCAGTTTAATCCGTGTTGACACCGGGGAGCTGTTTTTT. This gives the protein CASSLIRVDTGELFF.

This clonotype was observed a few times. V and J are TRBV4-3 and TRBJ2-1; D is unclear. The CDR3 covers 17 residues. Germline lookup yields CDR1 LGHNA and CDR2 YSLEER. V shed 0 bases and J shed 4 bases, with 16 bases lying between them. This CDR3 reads CASSQEGLGGPYNEQFF. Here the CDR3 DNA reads TGCGCCAGCAGCCAAGAGGGGTTGGGCGGACCGTACAATGAGCAGTTCTTC.

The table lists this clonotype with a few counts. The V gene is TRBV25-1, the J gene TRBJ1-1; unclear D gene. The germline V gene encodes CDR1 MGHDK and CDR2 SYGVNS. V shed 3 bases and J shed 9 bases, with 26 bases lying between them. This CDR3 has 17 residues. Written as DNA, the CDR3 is TGTGCCAGCAGTGAGGGAAAGGATATCGGAATGCGAGGGAAAGCTTTCTTT. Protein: CASSEGKDIGMRGKAFF.

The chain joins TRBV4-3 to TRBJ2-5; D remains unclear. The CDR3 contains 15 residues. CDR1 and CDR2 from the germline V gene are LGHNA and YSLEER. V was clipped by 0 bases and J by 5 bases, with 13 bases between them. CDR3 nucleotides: TGCGCCAGCAGCCAAGATCTGGGTAGCCGGGAGACCCAGTACTTC. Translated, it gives CASSQDLGSRETQYF.

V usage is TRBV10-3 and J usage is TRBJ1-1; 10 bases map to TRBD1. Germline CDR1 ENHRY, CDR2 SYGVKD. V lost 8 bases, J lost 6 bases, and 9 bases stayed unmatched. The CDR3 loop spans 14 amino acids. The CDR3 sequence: CAICYGTGASEAFF. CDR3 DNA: TGTGCCATCTGTTACGGGACAGGGGCATCTGAAGCTTTCTTT.

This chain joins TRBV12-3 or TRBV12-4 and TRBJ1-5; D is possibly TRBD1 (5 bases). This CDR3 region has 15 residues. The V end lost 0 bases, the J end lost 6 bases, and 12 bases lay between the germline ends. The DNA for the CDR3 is TGTGCCAGCAGTTTAGCAAGGGGTTCTGGTCAGCCCCAGCATTTT. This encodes CASSLARGSGQPQHF.

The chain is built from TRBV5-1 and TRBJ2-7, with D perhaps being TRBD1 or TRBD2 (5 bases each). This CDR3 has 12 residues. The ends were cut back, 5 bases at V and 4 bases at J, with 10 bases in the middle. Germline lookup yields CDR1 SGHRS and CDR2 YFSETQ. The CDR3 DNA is TGCGCCAGCAGGTGGGACGCATACGAGCAGTACTTC. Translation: CASRWDAYEQYF.

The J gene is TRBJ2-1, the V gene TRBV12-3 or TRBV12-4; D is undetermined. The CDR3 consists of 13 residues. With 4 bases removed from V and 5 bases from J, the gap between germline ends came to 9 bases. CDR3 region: CASSWLSDNEQFF. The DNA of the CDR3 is TGTGCCAGCAGTTGGCTGTCGGACAATGAGCAGTTCTTC.

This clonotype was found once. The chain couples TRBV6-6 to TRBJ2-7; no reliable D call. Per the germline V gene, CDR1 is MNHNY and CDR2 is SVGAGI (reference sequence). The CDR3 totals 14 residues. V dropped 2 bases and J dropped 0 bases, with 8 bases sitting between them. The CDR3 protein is CASSYHSSSYEQYF. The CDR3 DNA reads TGTGCCAGCAGTTACCACTCTTCCTCCTACGAGCAGTACTTC.

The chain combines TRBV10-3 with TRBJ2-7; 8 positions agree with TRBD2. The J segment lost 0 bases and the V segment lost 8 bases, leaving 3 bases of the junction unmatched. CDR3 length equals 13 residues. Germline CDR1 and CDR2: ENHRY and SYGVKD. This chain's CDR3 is CAILSGDSYEQYF. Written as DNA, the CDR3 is TGTGCCATCCTTAGCGGGGACTCCTACGAGCAGTACTTC.

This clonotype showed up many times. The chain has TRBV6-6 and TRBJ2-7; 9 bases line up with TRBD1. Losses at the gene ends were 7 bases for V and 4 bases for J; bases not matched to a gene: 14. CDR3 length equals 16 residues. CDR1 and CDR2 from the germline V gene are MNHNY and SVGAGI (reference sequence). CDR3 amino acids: CASMATQGQGRYEQYF. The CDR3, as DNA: TGTGCCAGCATGGCAACTCAGGGACAGGGCCGATACGAGCAGTACTTC.